Below are 21 T cell receptor beta chains sequenced from a single sample in a study of CD8 T cells in Susac syndrome. Reverse transcription of roughly 0.5 to 1 ug RNA was carried out with random hexamers. TCRdb redid the calling of the immunoSEQ multiplex PCR reads with MiXCR, one entry per CDR3 protein. The repertoire has around 200,000 distinct CDR3 sequences, over 85% of them found once; the top ten carry 0.1%. Sequenced sample: CD4+ T cells from PBMCs. These receptors all stem from a human donor in good health.

The chain employs TRBV15 and TRBJ2-5, with a possible D match to TRBD2 (6 bases). There are 14 residues in the CDR3. Germline V gene data show CDR1 as LNHNV and CDR2 as YYDKDF (reference sequence). V dropped 5 bases and J dropped 5 bases, with 15 bases sitting between them. CDR3 DNA: TGTGCCACCAGCGGTAGCGGCGTGGGGGAGACCCAGTACTTC. Translated, it gives CATSGSGVGETQYF.

This clonotype was seen just once. This chain uses TRBV29-1 with TRBJ2-3, with D tentatively TRBD1 (5 bases). Deletions cut 4 bases from V and 3 bases from J, with 17 bases between. The CDR3 has 15 amino acids. Germline loops: CDR1 SQVTM, CDR2 ANQGSEA. The chain's CDR3 is CSVAKFGQGTDTQYF. CDR3 nucleotide sequence: TGCAGCGTTGCGAAATTTGGGCAGGGAACAGATACGCAGTATTTT.

The genes are TRBV5-4 and TRBJ1-1; a possible D gene is TRBD1 (5 bases). The ends were cut back, 0 bases at V and 1 base at J, with 10 bases in the middle. This CDR3 is built from 15 residues. Germline V gene sequence: CDR1 SGHNT, CDR2 YYREEE (reference sequence). The CDR3 is CASSLALGQNTEAFF. The DNA for the CDR3 is TGTGCCAGCAGCTTGGCATTGGGGCAGAACACTGAAGCTTTCTTT.

The gene calls are TRBV20-1 and TRBJ2-1; 11 bases fit TRBD2. Germline loops: CDR1 DFQATT, CDR2 SNEGSKA (reference sequence). The J segment lost 1 base and the V segment lost 5 bases, leaving 4 bases of the junction unmatched. CDR3 size: 15 residues. CDR3 sequence: CSAQLAGVSYNEQFF. The CDR3 DNA is TGCAGTGCTCAACTAGCGGGAGTGTCCTACAATGAGCAGTTCTTC.

The V gene is TRBV12-3 or TRBV12-4, the J gene TRBJ1-2; D perhaps matches TRBD1 (5 bases). V lost 5 bases and J lost 7, with 14 bases in between. The CDR3 has 13 amino acids. The CDR3 sequence: CASSAPGPPGYTF. Written as DNA, the CDR3 is TGTGCCAGCAGTGCCCCGGGACCCCCTGGCTACACCTTC.

The chain is built from TRBV12-3 or TRBV12-4 and TRBJ2-1, with no clear D. CDR3 length: 13 residues. V was pared by 3 bases and J by 9 bases, with 12 bases between. DNA of the CDR3: TGTGCCAGCAGTTTGGGATTGGCTCCTGAGCAGTTCTTC. Translated: CASSLGLAPEQFF.

This clonotype is a singleton in its sample. The CDR3 coding sequence is TGTGCCTGGAGTGTTGTGAGTATGAACACTGAAGCTTTCTTT. Its translation is CAWSVVSMNTEAFF. V and J are TRBV30 and TRBJ1-1; D uncertain. V lost 0 bases and J 0 bases, leaving 8 bases between the germline ends. CDR1 is GTSNPN and CDR2 is SVGIG in the germline V gene (reference sequence). The CDR3 sequence is 14 residues long.

V usage is TRBV7-2 and J usage is TRBJ2-5, with 9 bases that match TRBD1. The CDR3 covers 15 residues. The germline V gene has CDR1 SGHTA and CDR2 FQGNSA. Germline trimming cut 5 bases from V and 2 bases from J; bases unmatched to any gene: 6. The CDR3 region is CASSPRTGEQETQYF. The DNA for the CDR3 is TGTGCCAGCAGCCCCCGGACAGGGGAGCAAGAGACCCAGTACTTC.

The gene calls are TRBV20-1 and TRBJ2-1, with 8 bases identical to TRBD2. The J segment lost 4 bases and the V segment lost 3 bases, leaving 8 bases of the junction unmatched. Looked up from germline, CDR1 is DFQATT and CDR2 is SNEGSKA (reference sequence). This CDR3 region has 15 residues. CDR3 nucleotide sequence: TGCAGTGCTAGGGACCACTTAGCGGGATACAATGAGCAGTTCTTC. Its translation is CSARDHLAGYNEQFF.

The J gene is TRBJ1-5, the V gene TRBV15; D remains unclear. Germline V gene data show CDR1 as LNHNV and CDR2 as YYDKDF (reference sequence). V was shortened by 10 bases and J by 4 bases, with 11 bases between the two germline ends. The CDR3 sequence is 12 residues long. This CDR3 is CAIGEPNQPQHF. The CDR3, as DNA: TGTGCCATTGGCGAGCCGAATCAGCCCCAGCATTTT.

The rearrangement links TRBV27 to TRBJ2-7, with TRBD1 matching 7 bases. The ends lost 5 bases at V and 4 bases at J; junction bases unmatched: 11. Germline lookup yields CDR1 MNHEY and CDR2 SMNVEV (reference sequence). The CDR3 extends over 15 amino acids. The CDR3 coding sequence is TGTGCCAGCAGTCAAACAGGGGTGATGTTTTACGAGCAGTACTTC. Amino acids: CASSQTGVMFYEQYF.

The rearrangement joins TRBV9 to TRBJ2-3, with 8 bases matching TRBD2. V dropped 4 bases and J dropped 0; count of bases not matched to a gene: 7. Germline CDR1 is SGDLS and CDR2 is YYNGEE. The CDR3 is made up of 16 amino acids. The CDR3 nucleotides read TGTGCCAGCAGCCCTCCTTCGGGGGGGAGCACAGATACGCAGTATTTT. Translated, it gives CASSPPSGGSTDTQYF.

The chain joins TRBV24-1 to TRBJ2-3; D is unresolved. In germline, CDR1 is KGHDR, CDR2 SFDVKD. There are 12 residues in the CDR3. Trimming took 12 bases from V and 1 from J, leaving 10 bases between them. The CDR3 DNA follows: TGTGCCTCCCAAGGCCGCACAGATACGCAGTATTTT. This gives the protein CASQGRTDTQYF.

The genes are TRBV20-1 and TRBJ1-5, with unresolved D. Germline V lookup: CDR1 DFQATT, CDR2 SNEGSKA (reference sequence). This CDR3 has 12 residues. V shed 3 bases and J shed 6 bases, with 9 bases lying between them. CDR3 in DNA: TGCAGTGCTAGGACCCCCGCTCAGCCCCAGCATTTT. Translating gives CSARTPAQPQHF.

The gene calls are TRBV18 and TRBJ1-1; 7 bases align to TRBD1. The CDR3 runs to 15 residues. After removal of 3 bases from V and 1 base from J, the junction contained 5 bases not matched to a gene. Germline CDR1 and CDR2: KGHSH and LQKENI. The CDR3 region is CASSPETGSNTEAFF. The CDR3, as DNA: TGTGCCAGCTCACCTGAGACAGGGTCGAACACTGAAGCTTTCTTT.

The chain is built from TRBV12-3 or TRBV12-4 and TRBJ1-1, with TRBD1 matching over 10 bases. The CDR3 spans 14 residues. The ends lost 1 base at V and 7 bases at J; junction bases unmatched: 3. CDR3 coding DNA: TGTGCCAGCAGTTTAGGGGACAGGGGAGGTGAAGCTTTCTTT. Its translation: CASSLGDRGGEAFF.

V gene TRBV29-1 combines with J gene TRBJ2-5; TRBD1 might be the D (6 bases). The CDR3 contains 14 residues. The germline gives CDR1 SQVTM, CDR2 ANQGSEA. Trimming removed 0 bases from V and 1 base from J, with 9 bases in between. In DNA, the CDR3 is TGCAGCGTTGAAGAGGTCAGGGGCCAAGAGACCCAGTACTTC. This sequence encodes CSVEEVRGQETQYF.

In its sample, this clonotype was seen once. The genes are TRBV20-1 and TRBJ2-7; TRBD2 is a possible D gene (6 bases). This CDR3 region has 11 residues. Trimming took off 6 bases at V and 2 bases at J, with 8 bases between the two ends. The V gene's germline CDR1 is DFQATT and CDR2 SNEGSKA (reference sequence). The CDR3 DNA sequence: TGCAGTGCCCGGGAGACCTACGAGCAGTACGTC. Protein: CSARETYEQYV.

This sequence joins TRBV30 and TRBJ1-3; D ambiguous. Per the germline V gene, CDR1 is GTSNPN and CDR2 is SVGIG (reference sequence). The V end was cut by 2 bases, the J end by 0 bases, with 11 bases between. This CDR3 contains 15 residues. The CDR3 region is CAWSPDTNSGNTIYF. Here the CDR3 DNA reads TGTGCCTGGAGTCCCGACACAAACTCTGGAAACACCATATATTTT.

The rearrangement joins TRBV5-1 to TRBJ1-2; D uncertain. The germline gives CDR1 SGHRS, CDR2 YFSETQ. Trimming pared 4 bases from V and 4 bases from J, leaving 11 bases between. The length of the CDR3 is 13 residues. CDR3 residues: CASSPLGSYGYTF. DNA of the CDR3: TGCGCCAGCAGCCCCCTTGGGAGCTATGGCTACACCTTC.

The J gene is TRBJ1-1, the V gene TRBV3-1; D is unresolved. The CDR3 totals 12 residues. Germline-derived CDR1 and CDR2 are LGHDT and YNNKEL (reference sequence). V was pared by 5 bases and J by 11 bases, with 15 bases between. CDR3 residues: CASSAGSVGAFF. The CDR3 DNA sequence: TGTGCCAGCAGCGCCGGTTCGGTAGGGGCTTTCTTT.